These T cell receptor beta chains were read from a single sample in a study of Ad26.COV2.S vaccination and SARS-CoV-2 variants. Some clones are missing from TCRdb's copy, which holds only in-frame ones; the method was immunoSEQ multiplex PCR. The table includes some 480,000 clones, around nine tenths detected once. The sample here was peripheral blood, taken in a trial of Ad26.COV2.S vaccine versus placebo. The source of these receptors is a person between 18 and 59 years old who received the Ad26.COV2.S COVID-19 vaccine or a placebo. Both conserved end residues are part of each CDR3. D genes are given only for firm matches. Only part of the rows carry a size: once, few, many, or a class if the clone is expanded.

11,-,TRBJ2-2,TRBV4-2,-,CASRGTGELFF,TGTGCCAGCAGGGGTACCGGGGAGCTGTTTTTT
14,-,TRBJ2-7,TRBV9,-,CASSVVSGAGEQYF,TGTGCCAGCAGCGTAGTGTCAGGCGCGGGCGAGCAGTACTTC
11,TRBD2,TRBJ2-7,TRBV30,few,CAWSQGGEQYF,TGTGCCTGGAGCCAGGGAGGGGAGCAGTACTTC
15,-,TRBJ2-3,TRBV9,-,CASSHHPISTDTQYF,TGTGCCAGCAGCCACCACCCGATTAGCACAGATACGCAGTATTTT
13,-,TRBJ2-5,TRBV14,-,CASSEVGWETQYF,TGTGCCAGCAGTGAGGTGGGCTGGGAGACCCAGTACTTC
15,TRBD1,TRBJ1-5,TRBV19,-,CASSTGQVSNQPQHF,TGTGCCAGTAGTACCGGACAGGTTAGCAATCAGCCCCAGCATTTT
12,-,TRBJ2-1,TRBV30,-,CAWSPGPNEQFF,TGTGCCTGGAGCCCCGGACCAAATGAGCAGTTCTTC
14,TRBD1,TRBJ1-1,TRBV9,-,CASSVTGTEYEAFF,TGTGCCAGCAGCGTAACCGGGACAGAATACGAAGCTTTCTTT
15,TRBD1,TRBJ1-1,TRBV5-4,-,CASSSQGARNTEAFF,TGTGCCAGCAGCTCACAGGGGGCGAGGAACACTGAAGCTTTCTTT
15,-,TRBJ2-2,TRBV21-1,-,CASSKGVANTGELFF,TGTGCCAGCAGCAAGGGGGTCGCGAACACCGGGGAGCTGTTTTTT
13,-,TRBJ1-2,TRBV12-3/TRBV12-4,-,CASSFRRVGGYTF,TGTGCCAGCAGTTTTCGCAGGGTGGGAGGCTACACCTTC
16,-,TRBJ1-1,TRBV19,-,CASSKSILQGLAEAFF,TGTGCCAGTAGTAAATCAATCCTACAGGGCCTGGCTGAAGCTTTCTTT
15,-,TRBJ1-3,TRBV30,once,CAWSVLGGSGNTIYF,TGTGCCTGGAGCGTCCTAGGAGGTTCTGGAAACACCATATATTTT
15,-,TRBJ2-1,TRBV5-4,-,CASSHGLNLNNEQFF,TGTGCCAGCAGCCATGGACTAAACTTAAACAATGAGCAGTTCTTC
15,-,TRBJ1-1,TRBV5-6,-,CASSLLSGLNTEAFF,TGTGCCAGCAGCTTGTTGTCAGGGCTGAACACTGAAGCTTTCTTT
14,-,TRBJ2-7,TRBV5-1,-,CASSYRVNSYEQYF,TGCGCCAGCAGCTACAGGGTCAACTCCTACGAGCAGTACTTC
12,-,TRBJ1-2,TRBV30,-,CASPGDLYGYTF,TGTGCCTCCCCCGGCGATCTCTATGGCTACACCTTC
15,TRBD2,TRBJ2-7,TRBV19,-,CASSIVAGGVYEQYF,TGTGCCAGTAGTATAGTGGCGGGAGGAGTCTACGAGCAGTACTTC
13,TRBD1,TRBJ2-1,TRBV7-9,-,CASNQPRGNEQFF,TGTGCCAGCAACCAACCCAGGGGGAATGAGCAGTTCTTC
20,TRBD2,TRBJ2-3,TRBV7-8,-,CASSSKTIPGGRAGTDTQYF,TGTGCCAGCAGCTCCAAAACAATACCTGGCGGGAGGGCCGGCACAGATACGCAGTATTTT
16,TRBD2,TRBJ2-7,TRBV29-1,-,CSVGGAAGGPIYEQYF,TGCAGCGTTGGGGGGGCCGCGGGAGGGCCAATCTACGAGCAGTACTTC
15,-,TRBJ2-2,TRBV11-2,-,CASSLAGKNTGELFF,TGTGCCAGCAGCTTAGCGGGCAAGAACACCGGGGAGCTGTTTTTT
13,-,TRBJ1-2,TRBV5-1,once,CASSLQQTYGYTF,TGCGCCAGCAGCTTGCAGCAAACCTATGGCTACACCTTC
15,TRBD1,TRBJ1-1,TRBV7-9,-,CASSAGDRGDTEAFF,TGTGCCAGCAGCGCCGGGGACAGGGGCGACACTGAAGCTTTCTTT
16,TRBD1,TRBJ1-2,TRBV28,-,CASSLGTGRNYYGYTF,TGTGCCAGCAGTTTGGGGACAGGGAGGAACTACTATGGCTACACCTTC
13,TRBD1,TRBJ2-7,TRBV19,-,CASSWGQTYEQYF,TGTGCCAGTAGTTGGGGACAGACCTACGAGCAGTACTTC
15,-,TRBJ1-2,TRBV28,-,CAVFGTEAVNYGYTF,TGTGCCGTTTTTGGGACGGAAGCTGTTAACTATGGCTACACCTTC
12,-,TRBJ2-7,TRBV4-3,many,CASSLQGGQQYF,TGCGCCAGCAGCCTCCAGGGGGGCCAGCAGTACTTC
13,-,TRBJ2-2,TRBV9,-,CASSANTAGELFF,TGTGCCAGCAGTGCAAACACAGCCGGGGAGCTGTTTTTT
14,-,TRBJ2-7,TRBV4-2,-,CASSQRSPPYEQYF,TGTGCCAGCAGCCAACGCAGTCCGCCCTACGAGCAGTACTTC
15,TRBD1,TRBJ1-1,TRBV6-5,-,CATLRKGQIYTEAFF,TGTGCCACCCTCCGAAAGGGACAGATATACACTGAAGCTTTCTTT